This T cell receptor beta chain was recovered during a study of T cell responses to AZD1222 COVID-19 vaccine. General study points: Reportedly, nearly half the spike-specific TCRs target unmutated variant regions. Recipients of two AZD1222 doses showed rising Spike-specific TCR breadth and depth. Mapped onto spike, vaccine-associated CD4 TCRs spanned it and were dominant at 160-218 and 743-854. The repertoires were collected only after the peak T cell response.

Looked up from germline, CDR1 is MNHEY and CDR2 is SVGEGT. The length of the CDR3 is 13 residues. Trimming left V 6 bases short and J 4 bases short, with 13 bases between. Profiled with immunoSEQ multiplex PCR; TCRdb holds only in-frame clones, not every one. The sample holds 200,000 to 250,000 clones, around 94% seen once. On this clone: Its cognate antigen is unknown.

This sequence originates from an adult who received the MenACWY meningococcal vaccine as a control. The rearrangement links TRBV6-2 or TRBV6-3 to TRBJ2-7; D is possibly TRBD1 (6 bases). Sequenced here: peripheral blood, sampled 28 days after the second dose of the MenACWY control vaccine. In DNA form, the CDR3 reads TGTGCCAGCAGCCTAGGACAGAAATACGAGCAGTACTTC. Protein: CASSLGQKYEQYF.